This T cell receptor beta chain was observed in a study of CD8+ T cells in alopecia areata. General observations from the study: Whereas mice showed it more clearly, TCR sharing across patients was murkier, possibly because of HLA.

The V gene end was trimmed by 5 bases and the J gene end by 4 bases; junction bases not matched to a gene: 8. The CDR3 is 15 residues long. The germline V gene encodes CDR1 SGHRS and CDR2 YFSETQ. CD4+ cells of several patients were further sorted as CD25+CD127-. Peripheral blood samples and lesional scalp punch biopsies were obtained from alopecia areata patients. Sequencing used cDNA as its template, made by extracting RNA and reverse transcribing it. Assay: immunoSEQ multiplex PCR; the TCRdb copy retains only in-frame clones and omits some. The sample lists more than 11,000 clones, 58% occurring once. As regards this clone: Its antigen is unknown.

Sequencing input: CD4+ Tregs sorted from blood. The receptor was isolated from a human donor with alopecia areata. The genes are TRBV5-1 and TRBJ2-2; 7 bases agree with TRBD2. The CDR3 nucleotides read TGCGCCAGCAGTCTCAGCGGGACTACCACCGGGGAGCTGTTTTTT. It is translated as CASSLSGTTTGELFF.